One and the same sample provided the 26 T cell receptor beta chains below, sequenced in a study of cytomegalovirus exposure and HLA in healthy donors. In the PCR, 60 Vbeta and 13 Jbeta primers were used. This table comes from immunoSEQ multiplex PCR, and its TCRdb copy is limited to in-frame clones, with some not included. The table lists some 180,000 clones, around 83% of them singletons. The sample taken for sequencing was PBMCs. These receptors all stem from a girl aged 2-15 years in good health and CMV-seropositive.

The chain is built from TRBV6-1 and TRBJ2-7, with a possible D match to TRBD1 (7 bases). Trimming removed 8 bases at V and 3 bases at J, with 17 bases between. Germline V gene sequence: CDR1 MNHNS, CDR2 SASEGT. CDR3 length: 14 residues. CDR3 DNA: TGTGCCAGCGGGGGGCCGACAGGGCTCTACGAGCAGTACTTC. Translation gives CASGGPTGLYEQYF.

The chain links TRBV21-1 to TRBJ1-2; the table's D call TRBD1 went unverified against the DNA. TRBV21-1 is assigned pseudogene status. The CDR3 is 15 amino acids. CDR3 sequence: CASSGGQGEDYGYTF. The CDR3 nucleotides read TGTGCCAGCAGCGGGGGACAGGGGGAGGACTATGGCTACACCTTC.

Only one count was recorded for this clone. The gene calls are TRBV19 and TRBJ1-2; no definite D call. Per the germline V gene, CDR1 is LNHDA and CDR2 is SQIVND (reference sequence). The CDR3 has 16 amino acids. V lost 3 bases to trimming and J lost 6 bases, with 20 bases between them. The CDR3 reads CASSMFRQRLIDGYTF. The CDR3 nucleotides are TGTGCCAGTAGTATGTTCCGTCAGCGACTGATAGATGGCTACACCTTC.

CDR3 sequence: CASTPAPNTEAFF. The CDR3 nucleotides read TGTGCCAGCACTCCAGCGCCTAACACTGAAGCTTTCTTT. The chain uses TRBV6-5 and TRBJ1-1; D call uncertain. CDR1 is MNHEY and CDR2 is SVGAGI in the germline V gene. V was trimmed by 7 bases and J by 2 bases, leaving 11 bases between them. This CDR3 contains 13 residues.

This clone has just a few counts. V gene TRBV15 combines with J gene TRBJ2-2, with 8 bases that match TRBD1. The V gene's germline CDR1 is LNHNV and CDR2 YYDKDF (reference sequence). The J segment lost 7 bases and the V segment lost 7 bases, leaving 8 bases of the junction unmatched. CDR3 length equals 14 residues. CDR3 sequence (DNA): TGTGCCACCACCAGGGGGCAGTCGATCGGGGAGCTGTTTTTT. It is translated as CATTRGQSIGELFF. The whole variable domain, remainder taken from reference TRBV15 and TRBJ2-2, is DAMVIQNPRYQVTQFGKPVTLSCSQTLNHNVMYWYQQKSSQAPKLLFHYYDKDFNNEADTPDNFQSRRPNTSFCFLDIRSPGLGDTAMYLCATTRGQSIGELFFGEGSRLTVL.

The chain links TRBV19 to TRBJ2-7, with 7 bases matching TRBD1. This CDR3 spans 15 amino acids. J gave up 2 bases and V 3 bases, and 7 bases lay outside the gene matches. The germline V gene encodes CDR1 LNHDA and CDR2 SQIVND (reference sequence). The CDR3 DNA reads TGTGCCAGTAGTATGGTAGGGGGCTCCACCTACGAGCAGTACTTC. Translating gives CASSMVGGSTYEQYF.

This chain connects TRBV5-1 to TRBJ1-4; D may be TRBD1 (5 bases). The CDR3 sequence is 16 residues long. Trimming cost V 9 bases and J 2 bases, with 20 bases left between them. Germline V lookup: CDR1 SGHRS, CDR2 YFSETQ. CDR3 coding DNA: TGCGCCACCCTGTTTGCAGGGTATTCTACTAATGAAAAACTGTTTTTT. Protein sequence: CATLFAGYSTNEKLFF.

The rearrangement uses TRBV27 and TRBJ2-7; 10 nucleotides agree with TRBD1. With 4 bases clipped from V and 6 bases from J, the junction kept 3 bases outside the gene matches. Germline CDR1 is MNHEY and CDR2 is SMNVEV (reference sequence). The CDR3 covers 13 residues. The CDR3 reads CASSWDRGSEQYF. CDR3 in DNA: TGTGCCAGCAGTTGGGACAGGGGAAGCGAGCAGTACTTC.

V gene TRBV11-2 combines with J gene TRBJ2-2, with no clear D. This CDR3 region has 15 residues. With 5 bases removed from V and 6 bases from J, the gap between germline ends came to 16 bases. CDR1 is SGHAT and CDR2 is FQNNGV in the germline V gene. CDR3 residues: CASSQVPRSAGELFF. The CDR3 bases are TGTGCCAGCAGCCAGGTCCCCAGATCTGCCGGGGAGCTGTTTTTT. Drawing the rest from reference TRBV11-2 and TRBJ2-2, the complete variable domain is EAGVAQSPRYKIIEKRQSVAFWCNPISGHATLYWYQQILGQGPKLLIQFQNNGVVDDSQLPKDRFSAERLKGVDSTLKIQPAKLEDSAVYLCASSQVPRSAGELFFGEGSRLTVL.

This chain links TRBV6-1 with TRBJ2-7; TRBD2 matches 9 bases. Germline V lookup: CDR1 MNHNS, CDR2 SASEGT. V shed 4 bases and J 1 base; nucleotides not matched to a gene: 8. The CDR3 consists of 16 residues. In DNA, the CDR3 is TGTGCCAGCAGTGGCTACTCTAGCGGGGTATCCTACGAGCAGTACTTC. This codes for CASSGYSSGVSYEQYF.

The chain uses TRBV5-5 and TRBJ1-2; 7 nucleotides align to TRBD1. J lost 5 bases, V lost 5 bases, and 12 bases had no gene match. Germline V gene data show CDR1 as SGHKS and CDR2 as YYEKEE (reference sequence). There are 15 residues in the CDR3. CDR3 coding DNA: TGTGCCAGCAGTCCCACCGGACAGGCCCTTTATGGCTACACCTTC. Translation gives CASSPTGQALYGYTF.

This rearrangement joins TRBV5-1 to TRBJ2-2, with TRBD2 matching over 10 bases. Germline V gives CDR1 SGHRS, CDR2 YFSETQ. Germline trimming cut 3 bases from V and 1 base from J; bases unmatched to any gene: 12. The CDR3 covers 19 residues. The CDR3 protein is CASSWYQRGGRVNTGELFF. CDR3 nucleotide sequence: TGCGCCAGCAGCTGGTACCAGCGGGGGGGTCGGGTGAACACCGGGGAGCTGTTTTTT.

V is TRBV6-5 and J is TRBJ2-5; the D is unclear. The end of the DNA fits TRBJ2-7 better, so the J call may be wrong. The CDR3 is 13 amino acids. Germline-derived CDR1 and CDR2 are MNHEY and SVGAGI. The CDR3 coding sequence is TGTGCCAGCAGTTACTCGAGCTCCTACGAGCAGTACTTC. Its translation: CASSYSSSYEQYF.

This clone came up many times. In DNA form, the CDR3 reads TGTGCCATCAGTGAGTCAGGGGGCTCCTACAATGAGCAGTTCTTC. This gives the protein CAISESGGSYNEQFF. The chain uses TRBV10-3 and TRBJ2-1; TRBD1 might be the D (6 bases). Looked up from germline, CDR1 is ENHRY and CDR2 is SYGVKD. Trimming took off 0 bases at V and 0 bases at J, with 6 bases between the two ends. The CDR3 extends over 15 amino acids.

There are a few counts of this clone. The chain combines TRBV4-1 with TRBJ2-3, with a possible D match to TRBD1 (6 bases). Germline V lookup: CDR1 MGHRA, CDR2 YSYEKL. The V end was cut by 4 bases, the J end by 5 bases, with 10 bases between. The length of the CDR3 is 13 residues. The DNA for the CDR3 is TGCGCCAGCAGCCGGACAGAAAGAGATACGCAGTATTTT. Protein: CASSRTERDTQYF.

The chain employs TRBV28 and TRBJ1-1; no clear D. This CDR3 is 16 amino acids long. V was shortened by 7 bases and J by 0 bases, with 18 bases between the two germline ends. Germline V gene data show CDR1 as MDHEN and CDR2 as SYDVKM. The CDR3 region has the DNA TGTGCCAGCACCCTGTCCCCTAGCCACCTGAACACTGAAGCTTTCTTT. Its translation: CASTLSPSHLNTEAFF.

The V and J genes are TRBV5-4 and TRBJ2-3; perhaps TRBD2 as D (5 bases). The CDR3 is 15 residues long. CDR1 is SGHNT, CDR2 YYREEE, per germline (reference sequence). V was clipped by 0 bases and J by 4 bases, with 12 bases between them. The CDR3 loop is CASSLGVPRADTQYF. The CDR3 coding sequence is TGTGCCAGCAGCTTGGGGGTCCCGAGGGCAGATACGCAGTATTTT.

A single count supports this clone. The chain employs TRBV15 and TRBJ2-3, with TRBD2 matching 12 bases. The CDR3 contains 16 residues. CDR1 and CDR2 from the germline V gene are LNHNV and YYDKDF (reference sequence). V lost 3 bases and J lost 3; bases outside the gene matches: 4. DNA for the CDR3: TGTGCCACCAGCAGGGAACTAGCGGGGGGAACAGATACGCAGTATTTT. Residues: CATSRELAGGTDTQYF.

As regards this clone: Other nucleotide sequences in the sample specify the same CDR3. The gene calls are TRBV5-1 and TRBJ1-1; D gene uncertain. This CDR3 region has 15 residues. Germline V gives CDR1 SGHRS, CDR2 YFSETQ. V was trimmed by 0 bases and J by 1 base, leaving 10 bases between them. The DNA for the CDR3 is TGCGCCAGCAGCTTGGTCGCGGTCGGGAACACTGAAGCTTTCTTT. It codes for CASSLVAVGNTEAFF.

The chain uses TRBV9 and TRBJ1-1; possibly TRBD1 for D (5 bases). V lost 0 bases and J lost 4, with 10 bases in between. Germline assignment: CDR1 SGDLS and CDR2 YYNGEE. The CDR3 length is 14 residues. This CDR3 is CASSVVGQTTEAFF. The DNA for the CDR3 is TGTGCCAGCAGCGTAGTGGGGCAGACCACTGAAGCTTTCTTT.

In this sample, this clone turned up a few times. V and J are TRBV29-1 and TRBJ1-2; tentatively, D is TRBD1 (6 bases). From germline, CDR1 is SQVTM and CDR2 ANQGSEA. The V end was cut by 7 bases, the J end by 6 bases, with 12 bases between. The CDR3 loop spans 11 amino acids. DNA for the CDR3: TGCAGCGCGAAACAGGGAGATGGCTACACCTTC. It yields the protein CSAKQGDGYTF.

The gene calls are TRBV11-2 and TRBJ2-1; 9 bases align to TRBD2. The CDR3 has 15 amino acids. CDR1 and CDR2 from the germline V gene are SGHAT and FQNNGV. V was pared by 3 bases and J by 4 bases, with 4 bases of the junction left unmatched. The CDR3 region has the DNA TGTGCCAGCAGCTTCGGGCGGGAGGGATACAATGAGCAGTTCTTC. It encodes CASSFGREGYNEQFF.

V is TRBV9 and J is TRBJ1-2, with 8 bases matching TRBD1. J gave up 8 bases and V 4 bases, and 16 bases lay outside the gene matches. This CDR3 has 16 residues. Germline V gene sequence: CDR1 SGDLS, CDR2 YYNGEE. CDR3 loop: CASSSQPTGATSGYTF. The DNA for the CDR3 is TGTGCCAGCAGCTCACAGCCGACAGGGGCCACTAGCGGCTACACCTTC.

The chain employs TRBV5-4 and TRBJ1-6; 8 nucleotides agree with TRBD1. V lost 4 bases to trimming and J lost 9 bases; unmatched junction nucleotides: 6. The CDR3 is 14 amino acids. Germline V lookup: CDR1 SGHNT, CDR2 YYREEE (reference sequence). Here the CDR3 reads CASSPGQAVSPLHF. In nucleotides, the CDR3 is TGTGCCAGCAGCCCGGGACAGGCCGTTTCACCCCTCCACTTT.

This chain links TRBV5-1 with TRBJ1-1; TRBD1 is a possible D gene (6 bases). From germline, CDR1 is SGHRS and CDR2 YFSETQ. The germline V and J ends were trimmed by 3 bases and 7 bases, with 22 bases remaining between them. CDR3 length: 16 amino acids. The CDR3 region is CASSSHRDTGIFEAFF. CDR3 bases: TGCGCCAGCAGCTCCCACCGGGACACGGGAATATTTGAAGCTTTCTTT.

V and J are TRBV5-8 and TRBJ2-7; tentatively, D is TRBD1 (5 bases). The germline V and J ends were trimmed by 4 bases and 1 base, with 12 bases remaining between them. In germline, CDR1 is SGHTS, CDR2 YDEGEE. CDR3 size: 14 residues. This CDR3 is CASSQQGHSYEQYF. CDR3 DNA sequence: TGTGCCAGCAGCCAACAAGGACATTCCTACGAGCAGTACTTC.